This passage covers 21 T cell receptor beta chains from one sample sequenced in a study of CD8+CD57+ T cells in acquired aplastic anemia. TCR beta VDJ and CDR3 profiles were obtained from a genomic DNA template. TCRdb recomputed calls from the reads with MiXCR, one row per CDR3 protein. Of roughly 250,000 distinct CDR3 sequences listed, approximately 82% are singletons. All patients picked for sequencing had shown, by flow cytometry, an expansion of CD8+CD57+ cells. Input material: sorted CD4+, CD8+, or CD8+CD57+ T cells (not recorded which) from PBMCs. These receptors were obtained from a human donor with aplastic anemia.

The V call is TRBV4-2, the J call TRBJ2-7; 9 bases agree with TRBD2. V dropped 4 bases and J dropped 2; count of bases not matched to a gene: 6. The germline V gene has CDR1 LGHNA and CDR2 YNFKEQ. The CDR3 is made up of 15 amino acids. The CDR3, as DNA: TGTGCCAGCAGCCTAGGCGGGGGGGCCGCCTACGAGCAGTACTTC. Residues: CASSLGGGAAYEQYF.

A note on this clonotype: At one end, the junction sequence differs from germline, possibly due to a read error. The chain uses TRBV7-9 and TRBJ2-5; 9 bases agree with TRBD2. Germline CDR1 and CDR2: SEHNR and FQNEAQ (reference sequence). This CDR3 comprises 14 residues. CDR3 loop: CASSFDRSGGTDEF. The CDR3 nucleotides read TGTGCCAGCAGCTTTGACAGAAGCGGGGGGACCGATGAGTTC.

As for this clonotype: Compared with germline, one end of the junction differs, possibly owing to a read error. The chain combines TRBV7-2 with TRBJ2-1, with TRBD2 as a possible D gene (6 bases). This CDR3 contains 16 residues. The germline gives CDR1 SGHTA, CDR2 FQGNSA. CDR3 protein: CASSSRGTWGKTQQSF. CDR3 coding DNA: TGTGCCAGCAGTTCTCGCGGGACTTGGGGGAAGACCCAGCAGTCCTTC.

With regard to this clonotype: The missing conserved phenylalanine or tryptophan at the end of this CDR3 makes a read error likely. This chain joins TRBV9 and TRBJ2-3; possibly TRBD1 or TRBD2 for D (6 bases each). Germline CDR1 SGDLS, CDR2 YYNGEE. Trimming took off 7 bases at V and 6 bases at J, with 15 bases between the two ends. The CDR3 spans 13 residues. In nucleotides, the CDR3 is TGTGCCAGCGGGGAAGGGGGGAACGATACGCAGTATGTT. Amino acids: CASGEGGNDTQYV.

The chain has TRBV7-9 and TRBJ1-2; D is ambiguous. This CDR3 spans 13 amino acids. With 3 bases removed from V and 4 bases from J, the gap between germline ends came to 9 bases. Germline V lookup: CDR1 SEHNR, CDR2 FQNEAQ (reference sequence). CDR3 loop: CASSFREPYGYTF. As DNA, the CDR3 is TGTGCCAGCAGCTTTAGGGAGCCCTATGGCTACACCTTC. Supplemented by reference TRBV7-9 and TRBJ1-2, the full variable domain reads DTGVSQNPRHKITKRGQNVTFRCDPISEHNRLYWYRQTLGQGPEFLTYFQNEAQLEKSRLLSDRFSAERPKGSFSTLEIQRTEQGDSAMYLCASSFREPYGYTFGSGTRLTVV.

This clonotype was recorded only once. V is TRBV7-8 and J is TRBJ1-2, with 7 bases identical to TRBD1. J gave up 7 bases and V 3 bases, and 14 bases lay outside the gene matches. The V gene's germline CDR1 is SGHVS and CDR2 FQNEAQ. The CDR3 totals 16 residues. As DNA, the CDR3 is TGTGCCAGCAGCTTTCAGCCAGACGGGACAGTATTTGGCTACACCTTC. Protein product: CASSFQPDGTVFGYTF.

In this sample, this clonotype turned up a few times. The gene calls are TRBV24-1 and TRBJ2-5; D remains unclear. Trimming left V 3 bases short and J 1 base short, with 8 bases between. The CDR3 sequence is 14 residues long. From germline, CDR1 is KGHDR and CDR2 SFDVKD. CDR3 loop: CATSDPLSQETQYF. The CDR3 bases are TGTGCCACCAGTGATCCACTCTCCCAAGAGACCCAGTACTTC.

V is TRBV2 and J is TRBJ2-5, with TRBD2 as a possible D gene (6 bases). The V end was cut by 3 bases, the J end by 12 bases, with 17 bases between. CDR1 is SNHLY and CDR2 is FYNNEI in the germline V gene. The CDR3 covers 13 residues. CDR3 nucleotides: TGTGCCAGCAGTGATGGGGGGAGCCATGAGAAGTACTTC. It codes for CASSDGGSHEKYF.

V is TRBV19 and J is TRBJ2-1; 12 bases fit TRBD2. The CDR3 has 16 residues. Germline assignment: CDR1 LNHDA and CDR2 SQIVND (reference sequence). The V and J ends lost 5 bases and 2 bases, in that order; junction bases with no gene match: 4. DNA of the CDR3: TGTGCCAGTAGTGTGACTAGCGGGAGTACCTACAATGAGCAGTTCTTC. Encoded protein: CASSVTSGSTYNEQFF.

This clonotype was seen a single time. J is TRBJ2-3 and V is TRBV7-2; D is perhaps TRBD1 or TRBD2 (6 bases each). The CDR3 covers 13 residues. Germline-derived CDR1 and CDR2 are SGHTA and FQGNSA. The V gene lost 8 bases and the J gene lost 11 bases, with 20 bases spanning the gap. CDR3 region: CASGYGGTDGQYF. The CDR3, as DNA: TGTGCCAGCGGCTACGGGGGCACGGATGGGCAGTATTTT.

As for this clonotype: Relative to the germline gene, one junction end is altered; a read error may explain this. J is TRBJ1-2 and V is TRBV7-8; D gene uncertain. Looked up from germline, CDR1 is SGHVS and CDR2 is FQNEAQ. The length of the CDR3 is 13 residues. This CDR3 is CASSQGLAGGAPF. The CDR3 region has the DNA TGCGCCAGCAGCCAAGGCCTTGCAGGTGGCGCCCCCTTC.

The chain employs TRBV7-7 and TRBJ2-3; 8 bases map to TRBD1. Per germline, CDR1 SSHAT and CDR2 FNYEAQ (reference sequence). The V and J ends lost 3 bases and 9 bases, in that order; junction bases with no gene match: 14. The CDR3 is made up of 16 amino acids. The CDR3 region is CASSLGQDSYNETQYF. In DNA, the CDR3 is TGTGCCAGCAGCTTGGGACAGGACTCCTACAATGAGACGCAGTATTTT.

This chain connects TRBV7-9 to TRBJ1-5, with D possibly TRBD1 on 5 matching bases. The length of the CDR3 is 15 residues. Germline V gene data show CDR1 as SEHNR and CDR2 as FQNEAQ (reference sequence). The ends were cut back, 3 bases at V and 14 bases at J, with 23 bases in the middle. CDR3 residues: CASSFERTGGSDEHF. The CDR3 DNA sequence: TGTGCCAGCAGCTTTGAAAGAACGGGGGGGAGCGATGAGCATTTT.

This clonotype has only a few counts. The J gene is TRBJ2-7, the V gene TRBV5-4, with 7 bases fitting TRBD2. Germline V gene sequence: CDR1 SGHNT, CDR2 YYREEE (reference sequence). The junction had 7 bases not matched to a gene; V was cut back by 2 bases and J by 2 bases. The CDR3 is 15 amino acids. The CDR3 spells CASSFTSAGTYEQYF. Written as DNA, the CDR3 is TGTGCCAGCAGCTTTACTAGCGCGGGCACCTACGAGCAGTACTTC.

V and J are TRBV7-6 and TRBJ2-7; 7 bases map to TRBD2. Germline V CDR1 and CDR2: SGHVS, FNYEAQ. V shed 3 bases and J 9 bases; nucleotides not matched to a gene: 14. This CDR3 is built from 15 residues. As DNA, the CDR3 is TGTGCCAGCAGCTTCATGGGAGGGACCGGGGACCTGCAGTACGTC. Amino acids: CASSFMGGTGDLQYV.

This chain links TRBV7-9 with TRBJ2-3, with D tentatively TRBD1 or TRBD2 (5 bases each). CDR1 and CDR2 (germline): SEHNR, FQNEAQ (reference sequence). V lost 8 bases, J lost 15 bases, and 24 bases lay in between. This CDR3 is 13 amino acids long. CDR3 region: CASGDVAGDLHYF. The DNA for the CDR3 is TGTGCCAGCGGGGACGTGGCCGGGGATCTGCATTATTTT.

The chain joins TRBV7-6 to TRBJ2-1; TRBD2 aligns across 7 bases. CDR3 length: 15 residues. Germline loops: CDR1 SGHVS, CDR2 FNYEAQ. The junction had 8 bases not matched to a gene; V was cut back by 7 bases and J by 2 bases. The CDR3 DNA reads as TGTGCCAGCACCCTAGGGAGGGTCCCCTACAATGAGCAGTTCTTC. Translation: CASTLGRVPYNEQFF.

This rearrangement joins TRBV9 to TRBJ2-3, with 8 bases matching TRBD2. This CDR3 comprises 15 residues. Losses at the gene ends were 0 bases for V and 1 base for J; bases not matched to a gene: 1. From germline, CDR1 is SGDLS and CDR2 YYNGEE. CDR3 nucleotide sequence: TGTGCCAGCAGCGTAGAAGCGGGGGGCACAGATACGCAGTATTTT. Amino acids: CASSVEAGGTDTQYF. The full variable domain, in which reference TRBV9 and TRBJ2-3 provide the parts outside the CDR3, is DSGVTQTPKHLITATGQRVTLRCSPRSGDLSVYWYQQSLDQGLQFLIQYYNGEERAKGNILERFSAQQFPDLHSELNLSSLELGDSALYFCASSVEAGGTDTQYFGPGTRLTVL.

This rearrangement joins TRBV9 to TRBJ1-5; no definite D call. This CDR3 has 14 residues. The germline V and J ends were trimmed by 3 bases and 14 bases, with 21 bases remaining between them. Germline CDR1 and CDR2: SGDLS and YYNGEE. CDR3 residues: CASSESDHSTDKHF. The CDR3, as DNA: TGTGCCAGCAGCGAGTCGGATCACAGCACAGATAAGCATTTT.

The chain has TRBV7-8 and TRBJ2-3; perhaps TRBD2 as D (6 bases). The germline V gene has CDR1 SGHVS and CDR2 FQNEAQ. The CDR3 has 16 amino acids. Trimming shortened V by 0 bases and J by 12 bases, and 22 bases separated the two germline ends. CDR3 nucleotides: TGTGCCAGCAGCTTAGCGGGAGGTCCCTCTACGCAGTATCAGTATTTT. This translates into CASSLAGGPSTQYQYF.

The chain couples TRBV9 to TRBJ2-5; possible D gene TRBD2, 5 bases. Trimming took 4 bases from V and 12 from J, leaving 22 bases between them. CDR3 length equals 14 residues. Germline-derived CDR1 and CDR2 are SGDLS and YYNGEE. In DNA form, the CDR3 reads TGTGCCAGCAGCAGAGGCTGCGGGCAAGCAACGGAGTACTTC. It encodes CASSRGCGQATEYF.